This is a list of T cell receptor beta chains from one sample in a study of OX40 agonist ivuxolimab in advanced cancers. Here immunoSEQ multiplex PCR was the method, and the copy in TCRdb shows in-frame clones only, minus some. The sample consists of around 60,000 clones, 91% of them appearing once. The sequencing here drew on CD4+ or CD8+ T cells sorted from blood, taken in a trial of the OX40 agonist ivuxolimab. The receptors were gathered from an adult with an advanced solid tumor such as melanoma, head and neck, liver or kidney cancer. Each CDR3 is given with its conserved first and last residue. The order of the fields is clone size, D gene, V gene, J gene, CDR3 protein, CDR3 DNA. D genes are given only for firm matches. Clone size, where shown, is once, few, many, or a class for clones that have expanded.

size: NA
D: TRBD1
V: TRBV7-9
J: TRBJ2-5
CDR3: CASSSYLAGGKETQYF
DNA: TGTGCCAGCAGCTCCTATCTGGCAGGGGGAAAAGAGACCCAGTACTTC

size: NA
D: TRBD1
V: TRBV11-3
J: TRBJ1-1
CDR3: CASSSLGQTGGKYTEAFF
DNA: TGTGCCAGCAGCTCCCTGGGACAAACAGGGGGGAAGTACACTGAAGCTTTCTTT

size: NA
D: TRBD1
V: TRBV27
J: TRBJ1-5
CDR3: CASRLGIGGVDQPQHF
DNA: TGTGCCAGCAGATTAGGAATAGGGGGCGTCGATCAGCCCCAGCATTTT

size: NA
D: NA
V: TRBV7-8
J: TRBJ2-3
CDR3: CASSPRRGSADTQYF
DNA: TGTGCCAGCAGCCCCCGAAGGGGCAGCGCAGATACGCAGTATTTT

size: NA
D: NA
V: TRBV6-5
J: TRBJ1-1
CDR3: CAAGGGTEAFF
DNA: TGTGCCGCAGGAGGGGGAACTGAAGCTTTCTTT

size: NA
D: NA
V: TRBV5-1
J: TRBJ2-3
CDR3: CASSLYGHGSTDTQYF
DNA: TGCGCCAGCAGCTTATATGGACACGGTTCGACAGATACGCAGTATTTT

size: NA
D: NA
V: TRBV6-5
J: TRBJ2-2
CDR3: CASSPDSATGELFF
DNA: TGTGCCAGCAGTCCTGATAGCGCCACCGGGGAGCTGTTTTTT

size: NA
D: NA
V: TRBV7-9
J: TRBJ2-3
CDR3: CASSSGAITDTQYF
DNA: TGTGCCAGCAGCTCTGGGGCCATCACAGATACGCAGTATTTT

size: NA
D: NA
V: TRBV13
J: TRBJ1-2
CDR3: CASSSAADSGSF
DNA: TGTGCCAGCAGTTCCGCAGCGGACAGCGGATCCTTC

size: NA
D: NA
V: TRBV7-9
J: TRBJ1-1
CDR3: CASSYGRAEAFF
DNA: TGTGCCAGCAGCTATGGACGGGCTGAAGCTTTCTTT

size: NA
D: NA
V: TRBV4-3
J: TRBJ2-3
CDR3: CASSPGSGIDTQYF
DNA: TGCGCCAGCAGCCCGGGATCTGGGATAGATACGCAGTATTTT

size: NA
D: NA
V: TRBV27
J: TRBJ2-2
CDR3: CASSFRQLNTGELFF
DNA: TGTGCCAGCAGTTTTCGACAGTTGAACACCGGGGAGCTGTTTTTT

size: NA
D: NA
V: TRBV6-5
J: TRBJ2-1
CDR3: CASSSGFEQFF
DNA: TGTGCCAGCAGCTCAGGCTTTGAGCAGTTCTTC

size: once
D: NA
V: TRBV18
J: TRBJ1-2
CDR3: CASSPREEDGYTF
DNA: TGTGCCAGCTCACCGCGGGAAGAAGATGGCTACACCTTC

size: NA
D: TRBD2
V: TRBV11-2
J: TRBJ2-7
CDR3: CASSQGTSGRWEQYF
DNA: TGTGCCAGCAGCCAAGGGACTAGCGGGAGGTGGGAGCAGTACTTC

size: NA
D: NA
V: TRBV7-8
J: TRBJ1-5
CDR3: CASSVYQGYSNQPQHF
DNA: TGTGCCAGCAGCGTCTACCAGGGATACAGCAATCAGCCCCAGCATTTT

size: NA
D: TRBD2
V: TRBV6-1
J: TRBJ2-3
CDR3: CASSERLAGGPDTQYF
DNA: TGTGCCAGCAGTGAACGGCTAGCGGGAGGCCCAGATACGCAGTATTTT

size: once
D: NA
V: TRBV27
J: TRBJ1-2
CDR3: CASSFTQGYGYTF
DNA: TGTGCCAGCAGTTTTACGCAGGGCTATGGCTACACCTTC

size: NA
D: NA
V: TRBV27
J: TRBJ2-3
CDR3: CASSFRGQLTDTQYF
DNA: TGTGCCAGCAGTTTCCGTGGACAGCTCACAGATACGCAGTATTTT

size: NA
D: NA
V: TRBV29-1
J: TRBJ2-5
CDR3: CSALQSLETQYF
DNA: TGCAGCGCCTTACAGAGCCTGGAGACCCAGTACTTC

size: NA
D: NA
V: TRBV4-1
J: TRBJ2-2
CDR3: CASSMGLHTGELFF
DNA: TGCGCCAGCAGCATGGGACTGCACACCGGGGAGCTGTTTTTT

size: NA
D: NA
V: TRBV7-9
J: TRBJ2-1
CDR3: CASSLAAGLHNEQFF
DNA: TGTGCCAGCAGCTTAGCGGCAGGGCTTCACAATGAGCAGTTCTTC

size: NA
D: TRBD1
V: TRBV6-5
J: TRBJ1-1
CDR3: CASSGGTEAFF
DNA: TGTGCCAGCTCAGGGGGCACTGAAGCTTTCTTT

size: NA
D: TRBD2
V: TRBV28
J: TRBJ2-1
CDR3: CASSSSNSGRSYEQFF
DNA: TGTGCCAGCAGTTCCTCGAATAGCGGGAGAAGTTATGAGCAGTTCTTC

size: NA
D: NA
V: TRBV6-1
J: TRBJ2-7
CDR3: CASSEASGRYEQYF
DNA: TGTGCCAGCAGTGAAGCGTCGGGGCGTTACGAGCAGTACTTC

size: NA
D: TRBD1
V: TRBV7-6
J: TRBJ2-7
CDR3: CASSLGRTGYEQYF
DNA: TGTGCCAGCAGCTTAGGGAGGACAGGGTACGAGCAGTACTTC

size: NA
D: NA
V: TRBV5-4
J: TRBJ2-3
CDR3: CASSLVVGVPTSTDTQYF
DNA: TGTGCCAGCAGCTTGGTTGTGGGAGTTCCGACTAGCACAGATACGCAGTATTTT

size: NA
D: TRBD2
V: TRBV28
J: TRBJ2-7
CDR3: CASFSGDTYEQYF
DNA: TGTGCCAGTTTTAGCGGGGATACCTACGAGCAGTACTTC

size: NA
D: NA
V: TRBV7-6
J: TRBJ2-7
CDR3: CASSPVASHEQYF
DNA: TGTGCCAGCAGCCCCGTCGCGTCCCACGAGCAGTACTTC

size: NA
D: NA
V: TRBV11-3
J: TRBJ2-5
CDR3: CASSNRDTFEETQYF
DNA: TGTGCCAGCAGCAACCGGGACACTTTTGAGGAGACCCAGTACTTC

size: medium-sized
D: TRBD2
V: TRBV11-2
J: TRBJ2-7
CDR3: CASSLGGLASYEQYF
DNA: TGTGCCAGCAGCTTAGGAGGACTAGCCTCCTACGAGCAGTACTTC

size: NA
D: NA
V: TRBV5-1
J: TRBJ2-7
CDR3: CASSSPNTSGRGPYEQYF
DNA: TGCGCCAGCAGCTCTCCTAACACTAGCGGAAGGGGGCCCTACGAGCAGTACTTC

size: once
D: NA
V: TRBV5-1
J: TRBJ1-1
CDR3: CASSLGHEDTEAFF
DNA: TGCGCCAGCAGCTTGGGGCACGAGGACACTGAAGCTTTCTTT